This note documents a single T cell receptor (beta chain) sequence. Measured with immunoSEQ multiplex PCR; TCRdb has only the in-frame clones, and not every one. The table includes approximately 40,000 clones, about 85% detected once. This entry is derived from a study of T cell changes during pregnancy in multiple sclerosis. Germline lookup yields CDR1 SGHDT and CDR2 YYEEEE. CDR3 size: 16 residues. V dropped 3 bases and J dropped 1; count of bases not matched to a gene: 4. The sequence derives from a female donor with multiple sclerosis, enrolled in a pregnancy study. Sequencing was performed on CD4+ T cells from peripheral blood mononuclear cells, taken in the second trimester of pregnancy. The gene calls are TRBV5-6 and TRBJ2-6; 7 bases align to TRBD1. In nucleotides, the CDR3 is TGTGCCAGCAGCTCGACAGGGAAATCTGGGGCCAACGTCCTGACTTTC. This translates into CASSSTGKSGANVLTF. The complete variable domain, with remaining parts taken from reference TRBV5-6 and TRBJ2-6, reads DAGVTQSPTHLIKTRGQQVTLRCSPKSGHDTVSWYQQALGQGPQFIFQYYEEEERQRGNFPDRFSGHQFPNYSSELNVNALLLGDSALYLCASSSTGKSGANVLTFGAGSRLTVL.